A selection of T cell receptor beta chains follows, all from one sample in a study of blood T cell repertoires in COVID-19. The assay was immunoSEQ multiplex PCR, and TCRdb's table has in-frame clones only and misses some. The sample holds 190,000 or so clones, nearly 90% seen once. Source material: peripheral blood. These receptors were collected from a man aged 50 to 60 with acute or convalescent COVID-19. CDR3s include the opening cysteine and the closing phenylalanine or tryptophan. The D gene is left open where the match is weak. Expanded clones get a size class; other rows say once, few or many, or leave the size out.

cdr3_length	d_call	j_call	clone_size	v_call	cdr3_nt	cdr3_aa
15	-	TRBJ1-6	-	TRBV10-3	TGTGCCATCAGTGAGTCGGGACAAGCTAATTCACCCCTCCACTTT	CAISESGQANSPLHF
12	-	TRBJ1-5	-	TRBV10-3	TGTGCCATCAGTGAGTCGAGGACAGCCTGGTATTTT	CAISESRTAWYF
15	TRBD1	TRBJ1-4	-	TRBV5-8	TGTGCCAGCAGCTCCGGACAGGAGAGAGGTGAAAAACTGTTTTTT	CASSSGQERGEKLFF
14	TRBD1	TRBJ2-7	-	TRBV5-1	TGCGCCAGCAGCCCGCGACAGGGTTCTGTCGAGCAGTACTTC	CASSPRQGSVEQYF
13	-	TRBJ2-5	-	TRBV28	TGTGCCAGCAGTTTTCGGGTTTGGGAGACCCAGTACTTC	CASSFRVWETQYF
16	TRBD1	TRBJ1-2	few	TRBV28	TGTGCCAGCAGTCAACCCTTGAGACAGGGATCCTATGGCTACACCTTC	CASSQPLRQGSYGYTF
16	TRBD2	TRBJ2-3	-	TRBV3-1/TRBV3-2	TGTGCCAGCAGCCAACCTCGGGCTAGCGGGTCAGATACGCAGTATTTT	CASSQPRASGSDTQYF
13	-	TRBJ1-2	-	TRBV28	TGTGCCAGCAGTTTAGGGAGGGGGGATGGCTACACCTTC	CASSLGRGDGYTF
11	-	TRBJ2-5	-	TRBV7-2	TGTGCCAGCTCGCCCGGGGGGACCCAGTACTTC	CASSPGGTQYF
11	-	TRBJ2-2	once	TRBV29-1	TGCAGCGTTGGCGGCACCGGGGAGCTGTTTTTT	CSVGGTGELFF
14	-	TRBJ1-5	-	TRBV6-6	TGTGCCAGCAGTTACTCGGCAGGGCCTGGGCCCCAGCATTTT	CASSYSAGPGPQHF
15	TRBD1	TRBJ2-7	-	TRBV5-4	TGTGCCAGCAGCTCGGATCTTGGATCAGGGGGCGAGCAGTACTTC	CASSSDLGSGGEQYF
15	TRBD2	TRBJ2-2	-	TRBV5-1	TGCGCCAGCAGCCCTGGACTAGTAAACACCGGGGAGCTGTTTTTT	CASSPGLVNTGELFF
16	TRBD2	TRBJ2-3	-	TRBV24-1	TGTGCCACCAGTGGTAACCCAGCGGGAATCACAGATACGCAGTATTTT	CATSGNPAGITDTQYF
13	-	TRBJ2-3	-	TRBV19	TGTGCCAGTAGCCACCCTGGGGCTGATACGCAGTATTTT	CASSHPGADTQYF
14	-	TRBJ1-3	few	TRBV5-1	TGCGCCAGCTGGGATCGGGGAACTGGAAACACCATATATTTT	CASWDRGTGNTIYF
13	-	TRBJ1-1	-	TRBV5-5	TGTGCCAGCAGCTCGGCAGGTTTTACTGAAGCTTTCTTT	CASSSAGFTEAFF
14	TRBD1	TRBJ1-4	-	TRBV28	TGTGCCAGCAGTTTCCGGGACAGGGGGACGAAACTGTTTTTT	CASSFRDRGTKLFF
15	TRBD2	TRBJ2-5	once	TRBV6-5	TGTGCCAGCAGTCCGGCGGAGACTAGCGTGGAGACCCAGTACTTC	CASSPAETSVETQYF
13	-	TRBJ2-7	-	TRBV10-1	TGCGCCAGCAGAAGCGCCACGGGGTACGAGCAGTACTTC	CASRSATGYEQYF
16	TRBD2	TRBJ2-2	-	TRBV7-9	TGTGCCAGCAGCTTAACCGGGACTAGTTTTCCCGGGGAGCTGTTTTTT	CASSLTGTSFPGELFF
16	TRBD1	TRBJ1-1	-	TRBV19	TGTGCCAGTAGTCCGATACGACAGGGAATGAACACTGAAGCTTTCTTT	CASSPIRQGMNTEAFF
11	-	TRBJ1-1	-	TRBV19	TGTGCCAGTAGTATAGCGCGGGAGGCTTTCTTT	CASSIAREAFF
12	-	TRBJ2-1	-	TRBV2	TGTGCCAGCAGTGAAGGCGACGGGGTGCAGTTCTTC	CASSEGDGVQFF
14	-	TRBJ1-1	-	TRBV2	TGTGCCAGCACACTACGACAGACAAACACTGAAGCTTTCTTT	CASTLRQTNTEAFF
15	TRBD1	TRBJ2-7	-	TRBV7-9	TGTGCCAGCAGCGTAAGTGGGACAGCGACCTACGAGCAGTACTTC	CASSVSGTATYEQYF
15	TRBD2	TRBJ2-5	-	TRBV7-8	TGTGCCAGCAGCTCTGGACTAGCGGGAGGAGAGACCCAGTACTTC	CASSSGLAGGETQYF
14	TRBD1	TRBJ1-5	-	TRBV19	TGTGCCAGCCGGGGACAGGGGGGAAATCAGCCCCAGCATTTT	CASRGQGGNQPQHF
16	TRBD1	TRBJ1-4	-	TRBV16	TGTGCCAGCAGCCAGGTGGGGACAGACACTTATGAAAAACTGTTTTTT	CASSQVGTDTYEKLFF
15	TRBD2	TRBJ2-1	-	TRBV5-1	TGCGCCAGCAGTGAAACGGGGGGTCCCTACAATGAGCAGTTCTTC	CASSETGGPYNEQFF
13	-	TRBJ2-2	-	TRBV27	TGTGCCAGCAGCGACACGAACACCGGGGAGCTGTTTTTT	CASSDTNTGELFF
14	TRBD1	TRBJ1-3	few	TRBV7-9	TGTGCCAGCAGCTTTAAACAGGGGCGAAACACCATATATTTT	CASSFKQGRNTIYF
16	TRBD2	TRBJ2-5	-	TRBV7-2	TGTGCCAGCAGCTTATCGTTGGGGGGGGGCCAAGAGACCCAGTACTTC	CASSLSLGGGQETQYF
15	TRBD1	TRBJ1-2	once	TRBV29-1	TGCAGCGTTGAGGGGGGACAGGGGACCATCTATGGCTACACCTTC	CSVEGGQGTIYGYTF
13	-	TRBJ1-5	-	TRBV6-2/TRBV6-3	TGTGCCAGCAGCCCCAAGGGGTGGCAGCCCCAGCATTTT	CASSPKGWQPQHF
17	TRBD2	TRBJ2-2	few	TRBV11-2	TGTGCCAGCAGCCCGGGACTAGCGGGAGGTGGTACCGGGGAGCTGTTTTTT	CASSPGLAGGGTGELFF
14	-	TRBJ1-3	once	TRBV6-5	TGTGCCAGCAGCTCGGTCATCTCTGGAAACACCATATATTTT	CASSSVISGNTIYF
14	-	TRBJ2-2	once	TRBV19	TGTGCCAGTCATAGGGAGATTCCCCGCGGGGAGCTGTTTTTT	CASHREIPRGELFF
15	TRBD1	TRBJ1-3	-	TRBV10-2	TGCGCCAGCAACAAACAGGGGGCGAGGGGAAACACCATATATTTT	CASNKQGARGNTIYF
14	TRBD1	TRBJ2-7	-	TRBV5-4	TGTGCCAGCAGCTTCTGGACAGGGGGCAACGAGCAGTACTTC	CASSFWTGGNEQYF
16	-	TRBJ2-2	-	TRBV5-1	TGCGCCAGCAGCTTGGATGCAGGGGCCATCACCGGGGAGCTGTTTTTT	CASSLDAGAITGELFF
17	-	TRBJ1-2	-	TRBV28	TGTGCCAGCAGTTTATTGGTCTCAGGGTACTTGAACTATGGCTACACCTTC	CASSLLVSGYLNYGYTF
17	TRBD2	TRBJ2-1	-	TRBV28	TGTGCCAGCAGTGAACAAGGACTAGCGGGACTCTACAATGAGCAGTTCTTC	CASSEQGLAGLYNEQFF
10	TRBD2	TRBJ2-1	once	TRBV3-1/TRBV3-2	TGTGCCAGCAGGGGGGGGGATTGGTTCTTC	CASRGGDWFF
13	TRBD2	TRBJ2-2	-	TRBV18	TGTGCCAGCTCACCTCAGACTAGCCGGGAGCTGTTTTTT	CASSPQTSRELFF
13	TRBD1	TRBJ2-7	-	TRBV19	TGTGCCAGTAGGCAATCGACAGGGCGCGAGCAGTACTTC	CASRQSTGREQYF
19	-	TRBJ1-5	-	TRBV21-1	TGTGCCAGCAGCAAAGGGGAGGGGTCCTCTCCTCGTAGCAATCAGCCCCAGCATTTT	CASSKGEGSSPRSNQPQHF
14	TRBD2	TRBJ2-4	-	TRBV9	TGTGCCAGCAGTCTAGCGGGGGGGCCAGACATTCAGTACTTC	CASSLAGGPDIQYF
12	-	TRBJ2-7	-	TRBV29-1	TGCAGCGTTGGCGCCACTTCGGGCGAGCAGTACTTC	CSVGATSGEQYF
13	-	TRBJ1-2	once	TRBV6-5	TGTGCCACCAGCCCGACAGCAAACTATGGCTACACCTTC	CATSPTANYGYTF
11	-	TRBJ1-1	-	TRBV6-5	TGTGCCAGCAGCGCAGACATCTGGGCTTTCTTT	CASSADIWAFF
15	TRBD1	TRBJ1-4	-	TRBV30	TGTGCCTGGAGTCCTTTCGGCAGGGGGAATGAAAAACTGTTTTTT	CAWSPFGRGNEKLFF
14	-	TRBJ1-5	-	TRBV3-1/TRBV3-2	TGTGCCAGCAGCCAAGGGGGAAGGGGTCAGCCCCAGCATTTT	CASSQGGRGQPQHF
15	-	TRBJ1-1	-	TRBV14	TGTGCCAGCAGCCACATGGGACACCAGAACACTGAAGCTTTCTTT	CASSHMGHQNTEAFF
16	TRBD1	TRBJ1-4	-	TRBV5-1	TGCGCCAGCAGCACGGGAAGGGGGCCAACTAATGAAAAACTGTTTTTT	CASSTGRGPTNEKLFF
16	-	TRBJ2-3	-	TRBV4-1	TGCGCCAGCAGCCAGGAACAGGGTTGGAGCACAGATACGCAGTATTTT	CASSQEQGWSTDTQYF
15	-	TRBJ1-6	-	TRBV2	TGTGCCAGCAGTGCCGACAGAGGTCATAATTCACCCCTCCACTTT	CASSADRGHNSPLHF
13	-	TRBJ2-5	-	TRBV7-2	TGTGCCAGCCGTAGCGCGGCCTGGGAGACCCAGTACTTC	CASRSAAWETQYF
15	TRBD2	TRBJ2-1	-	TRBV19	TGTGCCAGTAGTATAGGAAGCGGGGGGGCTGATGAGCAGTTCTTC	CASSIGSGGADEQFF
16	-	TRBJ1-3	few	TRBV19	TGTGCCAGTATTGTGCTGGGACTCAGCTCTGGAAACACCATATATTTT	CASIVLGLSSGNTIYF